This TCR beta chain is from a study of Graves' ophthalmopathy and Graves' hyperthyroidism. Study-wide findings and caveats: Blood was where most expanded thyroid clonotypes above 0.001 frequency also turned up.

This clonotype occurred many times. Its antigen is undetermined. The sequenced template was RNA, covering the TCR beta CDR3 region. The authors performed first-round RT-PCR with HTBI primers and then a second-round multiplex PCR. TCRdb reanalysed the multiplex PCR reads using MiXCR and keeps one entry per CDR3 protein. The data show a few hundred thousand distinct CDR3 sequences, with about a sixth seen just once and about 2.4% held by the top ten. V was pared by 6 bases and J by 8 bases, with 8 bases between. The CDR3 length is 11 residues. This TCR was sampled from an adult woman with stable Graves' hyperthyroidism. This chain links TRBV12-3 or TRBV12-4 with TRBJ1-3; D is undetermined. Sample: peripheral blood. The CDR3 bases are TGTGCCAGCAGCTTCCACTACACCATATATTTT. Amino acids: CASSFHYTIYF.